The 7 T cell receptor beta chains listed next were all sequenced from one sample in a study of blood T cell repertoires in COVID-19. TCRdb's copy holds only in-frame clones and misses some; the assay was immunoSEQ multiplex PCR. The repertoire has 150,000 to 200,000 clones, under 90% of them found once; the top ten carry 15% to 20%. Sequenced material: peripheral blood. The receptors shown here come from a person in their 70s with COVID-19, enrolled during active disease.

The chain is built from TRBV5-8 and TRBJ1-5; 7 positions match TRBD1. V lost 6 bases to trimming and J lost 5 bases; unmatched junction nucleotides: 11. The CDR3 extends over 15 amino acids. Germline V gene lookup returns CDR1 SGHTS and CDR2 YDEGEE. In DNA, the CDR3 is TGTGCCAGCAACCCGGGGACAGTTGGTGATCAGCCCCAGCATTTT. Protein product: CASNPGTVGDQPQHF.

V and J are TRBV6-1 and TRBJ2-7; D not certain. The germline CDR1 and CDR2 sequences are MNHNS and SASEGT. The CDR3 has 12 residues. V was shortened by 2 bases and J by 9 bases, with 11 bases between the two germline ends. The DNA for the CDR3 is TGTGCCAGCAGTGAAATCGGAGAGCGGCAGTACTTC. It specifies CASSEIGERQYF.

The CDR3 nucleotides read TGTGCCAGCAGTTGGGGGGACAGGGGGCTTGACGAGCAGTACTTC. This sequence encodes CASSWGDRGLDEQYF. The V call is TRBV6-1, the J call TRBJ2-7; TRBD1 matches at 12 bases. V was pared by 5 bases and J by 5 bases, with 7 bases of the junction left unmatched. CDR1 is MNHNS and CDR2 is SASEGT in the germline V gene. This CDR3 has 15 residues.

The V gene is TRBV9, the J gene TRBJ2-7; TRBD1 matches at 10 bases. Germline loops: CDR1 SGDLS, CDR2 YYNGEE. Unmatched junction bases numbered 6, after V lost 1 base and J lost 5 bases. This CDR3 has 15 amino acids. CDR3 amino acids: CASSVNWDRGNEQYF. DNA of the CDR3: TGTGCCAGCAGCGTAAATTGGGACAGGGGAAACGAGCAGTACTTC.

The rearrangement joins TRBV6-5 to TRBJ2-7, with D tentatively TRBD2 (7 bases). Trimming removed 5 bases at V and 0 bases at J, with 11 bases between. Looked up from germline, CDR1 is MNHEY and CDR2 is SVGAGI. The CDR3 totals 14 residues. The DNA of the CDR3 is TGTGCCAGCAGTAACGGGGGGCACTCCTACGAGCAGTACTTC. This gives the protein CASSNGGHSYEQYF.

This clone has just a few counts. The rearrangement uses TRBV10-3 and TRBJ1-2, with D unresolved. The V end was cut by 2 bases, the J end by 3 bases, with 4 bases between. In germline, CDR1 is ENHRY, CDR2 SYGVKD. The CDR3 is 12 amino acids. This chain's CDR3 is CAISETDYGYTF. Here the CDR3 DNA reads TGTGCCATCAGTGAGACGGACTATGGCTACACCTTC.

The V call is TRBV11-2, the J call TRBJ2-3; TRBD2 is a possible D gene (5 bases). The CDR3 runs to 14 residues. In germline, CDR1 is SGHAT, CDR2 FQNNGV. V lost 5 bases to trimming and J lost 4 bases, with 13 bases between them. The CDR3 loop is CASSPKLGADTQYF. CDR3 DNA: TGTGCCAGCAGCCCAAAACTAGGCGCAGATACGCAGTATTTT. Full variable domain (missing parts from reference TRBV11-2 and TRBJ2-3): EAGVAQSPRYKIIEKRQSVAFWCNPISGHATLYWYQQILGQGPKLLIQFQNNGVVDDSQLPKDRFSAERLKGVDSTLKIQPAKLEDSAVYLCASSPKLGADTQYFGPGTRLTVL.